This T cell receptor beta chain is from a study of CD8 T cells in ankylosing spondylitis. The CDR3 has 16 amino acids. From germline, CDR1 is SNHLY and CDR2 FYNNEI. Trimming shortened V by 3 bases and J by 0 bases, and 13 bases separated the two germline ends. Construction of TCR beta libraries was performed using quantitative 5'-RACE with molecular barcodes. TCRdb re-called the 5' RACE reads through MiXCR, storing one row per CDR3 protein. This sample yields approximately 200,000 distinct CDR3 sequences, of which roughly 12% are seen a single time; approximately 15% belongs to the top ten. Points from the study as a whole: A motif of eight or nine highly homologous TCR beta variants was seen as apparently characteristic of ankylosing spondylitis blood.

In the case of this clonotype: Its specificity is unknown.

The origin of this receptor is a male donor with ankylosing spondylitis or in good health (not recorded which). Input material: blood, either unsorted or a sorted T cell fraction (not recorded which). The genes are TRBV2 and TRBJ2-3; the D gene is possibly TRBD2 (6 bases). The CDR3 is CASSEGTYSSTDTQYF. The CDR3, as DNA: TGTGCCAGCAGTGAGGGGACTTACTCTAGCACAGATACGCAGTATTTT.